The text below deals with one T cell receptor (beta chain). This sample is part of a study of OX40 agonist ivuxolimab in advanced cancers. Study details: The dose-escalation group included hepatocellular carcinoma, melanoma, renal cell carcinoma and head and neck cancer.

Clones were sequenced by immunoSEQ multiplex PCR, and TCRdb holds only the in-frame ones, with some missing. The sample includes roughly 61,000 clones, roughly 92% of them seen just once. The specimen was CD4+ or CD8+ T cells sorted from blood, collected in a trial of the OX40 agonist ivuxolimab. The origin of this receptor is an adult with an advanced solid tumor such as melanoma, head and neck, liver or kidney cancer.

CDR3 loop: CASSFLGANTEAFF. The DNA of the CDR3 is TGTGCCAGCAGTTTCCTAGGGGCGAACACTGAAGCTTTCTTT. The chain employs TRBV27 and TRBJ1-1, with a weak D call TRBD1 (5 bases). The CDR3 covers 14 residues. Trimming took off 3 bases at V and 1 base at J, with 9 bases between the two ends. The germline V gene encodes CDR1 MNHEY and CDR2 SMNVEV (reference sequence).